This T cell receptor (beta chain) was recovered during a study of control samples from healthy donors and cancer patients. Sequencing was performed with immunoSEQ multiplex PCR; in TCRdb, only in-frame clones are kept and a portion is missing. The profile covers 71,000 or so clones, with just under 90% appearing a single time and roughly a fifth taken by the ten largest. The V segment lost 4 bases and the J segment 4 bases; nucleotides outside the gene matches: 3. There are 14 residues in the CDR3. Germline V gene data show CDR1 as SGHRS and CDR2 as YFSETQ. This sequence joins TRBV5-1 and TRBJ2-1, with TRBD1 matching 9 bases. Sequences were obtained from PBMCs. This clonotype originated in a man in his sixties with lung cancer. As DNA, the CDR3 is TGCGCCAGCAGCACGGGGACAGGGTACAATGAGCAGTTCTTC. This translates into CASSTGTGYNEQFF.